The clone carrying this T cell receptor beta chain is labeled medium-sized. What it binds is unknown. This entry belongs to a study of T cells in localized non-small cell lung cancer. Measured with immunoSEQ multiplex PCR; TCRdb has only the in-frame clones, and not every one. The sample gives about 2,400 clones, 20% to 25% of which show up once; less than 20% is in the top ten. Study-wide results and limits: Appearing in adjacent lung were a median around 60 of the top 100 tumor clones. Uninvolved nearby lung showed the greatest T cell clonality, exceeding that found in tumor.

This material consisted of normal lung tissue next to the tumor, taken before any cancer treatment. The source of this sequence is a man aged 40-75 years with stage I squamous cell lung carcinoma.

The CDR3 protein is CASSLKQGYEQYF. DNA of the CDR3: TGTGCCAGCAGCTTAAAACAGGGCTACGAGCAGTACTTC. This chain joins TRBV7-2 and TRBJ2-7; the D gene is possibly TRBD1 (6 bases). Germline V gives CDR1 SGHTA, CDR2 FQGNSA. Trimming shortened V by 2 bases and J by 3 bases, and 8 bases separated the two germline ends. The CDR3 has 13 residues.